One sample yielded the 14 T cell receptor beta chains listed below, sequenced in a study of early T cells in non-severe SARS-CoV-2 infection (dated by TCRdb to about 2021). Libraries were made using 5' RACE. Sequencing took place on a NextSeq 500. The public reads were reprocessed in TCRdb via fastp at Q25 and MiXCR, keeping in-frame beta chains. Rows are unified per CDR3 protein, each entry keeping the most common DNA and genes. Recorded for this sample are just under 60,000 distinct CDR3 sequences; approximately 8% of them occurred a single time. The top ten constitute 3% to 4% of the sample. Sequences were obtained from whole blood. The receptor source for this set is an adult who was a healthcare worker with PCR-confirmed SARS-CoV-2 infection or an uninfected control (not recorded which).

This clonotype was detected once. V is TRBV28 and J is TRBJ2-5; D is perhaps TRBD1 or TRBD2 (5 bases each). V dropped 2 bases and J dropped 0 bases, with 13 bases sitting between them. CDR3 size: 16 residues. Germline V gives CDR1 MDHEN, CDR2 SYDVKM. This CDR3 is CASSLRGGSYQETQYF. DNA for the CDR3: TGTGCCAGCAGTTTACGGGGCGGAAGCTACCAAGAGACCCAGTACTTC.

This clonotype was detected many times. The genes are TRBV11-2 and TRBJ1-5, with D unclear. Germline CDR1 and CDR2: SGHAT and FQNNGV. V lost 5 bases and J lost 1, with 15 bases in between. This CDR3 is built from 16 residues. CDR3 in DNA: TGTGCCAGCAGCCCCGGGAACCTCGGCAGCAATCAGCCCCAGCATTTT. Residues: CASSPGNLGSNQPQHF.

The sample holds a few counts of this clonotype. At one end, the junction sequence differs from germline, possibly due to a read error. The DNA of the CDR3 is TGTGCCAGCAGCTTAGACGGTGAAGGGCAGTACTCACCCCTCCATTTT. Translated: CASSLDGEGQYSPLHF. This chain joins TRBV7-6 and TRBJ1-6; D gene unclear. The CDR3 sequence is 16 residues long. Germline CDR1 is SGHVS and CDR2 is FNYEAQ. Based on the CDR3 plus reference TRBV7-6 and TRBJ1-6, the full variable domain is GAGVSQSPRYKVTKRGQDVALRCDPISGHVSLYWYRQALGQGPEFLTYFNYEAQQDKSGLPNDRFSAERPEGSISTLTIQRTEQRDSAMYRCASSLDGEGQYSPLHFGNGTRLTVT.

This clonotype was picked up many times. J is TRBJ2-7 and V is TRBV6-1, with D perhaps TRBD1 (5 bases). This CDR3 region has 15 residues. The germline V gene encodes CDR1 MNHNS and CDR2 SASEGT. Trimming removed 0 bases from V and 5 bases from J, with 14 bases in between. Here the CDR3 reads CASSEARPGLNEQYF. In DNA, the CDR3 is TGTGCCAGCAGTGAAGCACGGCCAGGGTTAAACGAGCAGTACTTC.

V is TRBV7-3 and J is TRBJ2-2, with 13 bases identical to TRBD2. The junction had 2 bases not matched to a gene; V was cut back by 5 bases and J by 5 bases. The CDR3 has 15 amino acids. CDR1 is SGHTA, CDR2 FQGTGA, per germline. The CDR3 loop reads CASSQGLAGTGELFF. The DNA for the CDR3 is TGTGCCAGCAGCCAGGGACTAGCGGGAACCGGGGAGCTGTTTTTT. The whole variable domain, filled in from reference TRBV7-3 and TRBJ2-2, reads GAGVSQTPSNKVTEKGKYVELRCDPISGHTALYWYRQSLGQGPEFLIYFQGTGAADDSGLPNDRFFAVRPEGSVSTLKIQRTERGDSAVYLCASSQGLAGTGELFFGEGSRLTVL.

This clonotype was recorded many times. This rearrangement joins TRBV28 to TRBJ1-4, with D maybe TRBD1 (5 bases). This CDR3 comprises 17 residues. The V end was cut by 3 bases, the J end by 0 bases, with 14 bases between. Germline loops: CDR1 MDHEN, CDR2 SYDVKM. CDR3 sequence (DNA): TGTGCCAGCAGTTTCCCGCGGGACCGGACAACTAATGAAAAACTGTTTTTT. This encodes CASSFPRDRTTNEKLFF.

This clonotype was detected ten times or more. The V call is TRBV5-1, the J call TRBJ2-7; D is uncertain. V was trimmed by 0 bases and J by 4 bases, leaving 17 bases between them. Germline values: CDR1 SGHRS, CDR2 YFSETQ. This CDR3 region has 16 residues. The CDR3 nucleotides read TGCGCCAGCAGCTTGGTTTCGGCGGCCCTAGGGTACGAGCAGTACTTC. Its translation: CASSLVSAALGYEQYF. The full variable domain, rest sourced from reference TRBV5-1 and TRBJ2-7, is KAGVTQTPRYLIKTRGQQVTLSCSPISGHRSVSWYQQTPGQGLQFLFEYFSETQRNKGNFPGRFSGRQFSNSRSEMNVSTLELGDSALYLCASSLVSAALGYEQYFGPGTRLTVT.

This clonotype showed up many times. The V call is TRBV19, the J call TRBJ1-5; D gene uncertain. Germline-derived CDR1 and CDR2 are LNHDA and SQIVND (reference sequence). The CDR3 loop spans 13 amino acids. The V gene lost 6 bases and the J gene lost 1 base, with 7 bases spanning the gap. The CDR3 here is CASRGLSNQPQHF. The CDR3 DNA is TGTGCCAGTAGGGGTTTGAGCAATCAGCCCCAGCATTTT. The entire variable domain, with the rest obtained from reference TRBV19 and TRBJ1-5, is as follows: DGGITQSPKYLFRKEGQNVTLSCEQNLNHDAMYWYRQDPGQGLRLIYYSQIVNDFQKGDIAEGYSVSREKKESFPLTVTSAQKNPTAFYLCASRGLSNQPQHFGDGTRLSIL.

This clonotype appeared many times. The CDR3 sequence is CSARNREYEQYF. DNA of the CDR3: TGCAGTGCTAGAAACAGGGAGTACGAGCAGTACTTC. The chain recombines TRBV20-1 with TRBJ2-7, with D perhaps matching TRBD1 (6 bases). Germline lookup yields CDR1 DFQATT and CDR2 SNEGSKA (reference sequence). The V and J ends lost 2 bases and 4 bases respectively, with 9 bases between them. The CDR3 spans 12 residues.

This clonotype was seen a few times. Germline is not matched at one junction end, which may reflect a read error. The DNA of the CDR3 is TGTGCCAGCAGCTTAGGACGCCATCTGGGAGCTTTTTTT. As protein: CASSLGRHLGAFF. The chain employs TRBV11-2 and TRBJ1-1, with D unclear. This CDR3 comprises 13 residues. CDR1 and CDR2 from the germline V gene are SGHAT and FQNNGV.

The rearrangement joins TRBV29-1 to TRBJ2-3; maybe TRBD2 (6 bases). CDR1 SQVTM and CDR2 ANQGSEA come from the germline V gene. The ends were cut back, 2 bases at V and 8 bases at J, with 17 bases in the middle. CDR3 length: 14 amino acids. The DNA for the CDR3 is TGCAGCGTTGAAAAGGGGAGGCCCCCACTTACGCAGTATTTT. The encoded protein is CSVEKGRPPLTQYF.

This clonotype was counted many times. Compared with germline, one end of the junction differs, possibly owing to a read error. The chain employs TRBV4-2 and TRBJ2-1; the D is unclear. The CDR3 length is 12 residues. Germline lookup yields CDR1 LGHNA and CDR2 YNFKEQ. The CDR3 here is CASSQDLDRCVF. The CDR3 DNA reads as TGTGCCAGCAGCCAAGATTTGGACCGGTGCGTCTTC.

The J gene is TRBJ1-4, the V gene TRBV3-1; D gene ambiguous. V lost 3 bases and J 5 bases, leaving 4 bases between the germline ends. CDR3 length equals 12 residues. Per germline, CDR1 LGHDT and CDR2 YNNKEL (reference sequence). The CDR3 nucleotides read TGTGCCAGCAGCCAGTCGAATGAAAAACTGTTTTTT. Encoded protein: CASSQSNEKLFF.

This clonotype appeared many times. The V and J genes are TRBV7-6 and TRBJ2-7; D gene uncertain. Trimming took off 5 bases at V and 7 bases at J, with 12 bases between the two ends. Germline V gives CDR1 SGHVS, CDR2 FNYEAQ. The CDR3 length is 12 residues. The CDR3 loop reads CASSPYPGEQYF. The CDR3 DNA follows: TGTGCCAGCAGCCCATACCCTGGGGAGCAGTACTTC.